These T cell receptor beta chains were read from a single sample in a study of blood T cell repertoires in COVID-19. The repertoire was sequenced with immunoSEQ multiplex PCR; TCRdb's copy has only in-frame clones and lacks some. This table holds about 170,000 clones, 77% found once. Sequencing input: peripheral blood. The origin of the receptors is a man aged 65 to 79 with acute or convalescent COVID-19. CDR3s include the opening cysteine and the closing phenylalanine or tryptophan. The order of the fields is V gene, J gene, D gene, clone size, CDR3 protein, CDR3 DNA. D genes are given only for firm matches. A row's size may be missing; if present it is once, few, many or a size class.

>TRBV28|TRBJ2-6|.|.
CASSETGFGANVLTF
TGTGCCAGCAGTGAAACAGGGTTCGGGGCCAACGTCCTGACTTTC
>TRBV28|TRBJ1-5|.|.
CASSLEGWQPQHF
TGTGCCAGCAGTTTGGAGGGGTGGCAGCCCCAGCATTTT
>TRBV30|TRBJ1-4|TRBD1|.
CAWSRTGSEKLFF
TGTGCCTGGAGTAGGACAGGGAGTGAAAAACTGTTTTTT
>TRBV23-1|TRBJ1-6|TRBD1|.
CARVRQGGHSPLHF
TGCGCCAGGGTAAGACAGGGTGGACATTCACCCCTCCACTTT
>TRBV7-2|TRBJ1-1|.|.
CASSLNLRGNAFF
TGTGCCAGCAGCTTAAATTTACGGGGGAACGCTTTCTTT
>TRBV2|TRBJ1-4|TRBD1|.
CASSLRTGINEKLFF
TGTGCCAGCAGTCTACGGACAGGGATTAATGAAAAACTGTTTTTT
>TRBV9|TRBJ2-3|TRBD1|.
CASSVGTGGYTDTQYF
TGTGCCAGCAGCGTAGGAACAGGGGGCTACACAGATACGCAGTATTTT
>TRBV3-1/TRBV3-2|TRBJ2-3|.|.
CASSPLGAPSTDTQYF
TGTGCCAGCAGCCCATTGGGGGCCCCCAGCACAGATACGCAGTATTTT
>TRBV28|TRBJ2-7|.|.
CASSGTPYEQYF
TGTGCCAGCAGTGGGACTCCCTACGAGCAGTACTTC
>TRBV6-5|TRBJ1-5|.|.
CASSYRGSNQPQHF
TGTGCCAGCAGTTACCGGGGGTCTAATCAGCCCCAGCATTTT
>TRBV5-4|TRBJ2-7|TRBD2|.
CASSSGGRGDEQYF
TGTGCCAGCAGCTCCGGCGGGAGGGGCGACGAGCAGTACTTC
>TRBV28|TRBJ2-7|TRBD1|.
CASSLTGANEQYF
TGTGCCAGCAGCCTGACAGGGGCTAACGAGCAGTACTTC
>TRBV27|TRBJ1-1|.|.
CASSPGQGIIEAFF
TGTGCCAGCAGCCCCGGGCAGGGAATAATTGAAGCTTTCTTT
>TRBV9|TRBJ1-4|.|.
CASIGQGTNEKLFF
TGTGCCAGCATCGGTCAGGGAACTAATGAAAAACTGTTTTTT
>TRBV7-9|TRBJ2-7|TRBD1|.
CASSSVSGTESVEQYF
TGTGCCAGCAGCTCAGTCTCCGGGACAGAATCCGTCGAGCAGTACTTC
>TRBV27|TRBJ2-5|.|.
CASSTSSWTGQETQYF
.
>TRBV5-1|TRBJ1-4|.|few
CASSLRPGNGEKLFF
TGCGCCAGCAGCTTAAGACCGGGGAACGGCGAAAAACTGTTTTTT
>TRBV11-2|TRBJ1-5|.|.
CACSLGTAGAGGNQPQHF
TGTGCCTGCAGCTTGGGTACGGCGGGGGCCGGGGGAAATCAGCCCCAGCATTTT
>TRBV9|TRBJ2-3|TRBD2|.
CASSPRQRGRTDTQYF
TGTGCCAGCAGCCCCCGGCAGCGGGGGCGCACAGATACGCAGTATTTT
>TRBV9|TRBJ1-1|.|.
CASSAGVSRLGTEAFF
TGTGCCAGCAGCGCAGGCGTTTCCCGTCTGGGCACTGAAGCTTTCTTT
>TRBV25-1|TRBJ2-2|.|.
CASSEGGRPNTGELFF
TGTGCCAGCAGTGAAGGGGGCAGACCGAACACCGGGGAGCTGTTTTTT
>TRBV6-1|TRBJ2-4|TRBD2|few
CASSESLAGLAKNIQYF
TGTGCCAGCAGTGAGAGCTTAGCGGGACTAGCCAAAAACATTCAGTACTTC
>TRBV19|TRBJ2-1|.|.
CASRVVPNEQFF
TGTGCCAGTAGGGTAGTTCCCAATGAGCAGTTCTTC
>TRBV7-9|TRBJ1-2|.|few
CASSFLRQDFNYGYTF
TGTGCCAGCAGCTTTTTGCGGCAGGACTTTAACTATGGCTACACCTTC
>TRBV18|TRBJ2-7|TRBD1|.
CASSPGDRGKSEQYF
TGTGCCAGCTCACCGGGGGACAGGGGTAAATCCGAGCAGTACTTC
>TRBV4-3|TRBJ2-1|.|.
CASSQDLVLDEQFF
TGCGCCAGCAGCCAAGATCTGGTTTTAGATGAGCAGTTCTTC
>TRBV7-9|TRBJ2-1|TRBD2|.
CASSLALAGGKSYNEQFF
TGTGCCAGCAGCTTAGCCCTAGCGGGAGGGAAGTCCTACAATGAGCAGTTCTTC
>TRBV5-4|TRBJ1-6|.|.
CASSLDAGSYNSPLHF
TGTGCCAGCAGCTTGGATGCGGGGTCCTATAATTCACCCCTCCACTTT
>TRBV14|TRBJ2-2|.|.
CASSQGRFNSELFF
TGTGCCAGCAGCCAAGGTCGGTTTAACAGCGAGCTGTTTTTT
>TRBV10-3|TRBJ2-3|TRBD2|.
CAISPGSGVPADTQYF
TGTGCCATCAGTCCAGGGAGCGGGGTCCCAGCAGATACGCAGTATTTT
>TRBV29-1|TRBJ2-1|.|.
CSLGGDYSYNEQFF
TGCAGCCTGGGGGGAGACTACTCCTACAATGAGCAGTTCTTC
>TRBV18|TRBJ1-1|TRBD1|.
CASSPRDRVVNTEAFF
TGTGCCAGCTCACCAAGGGACAGGGTCGTGAACACTGAAGCTTTCTTT
>TRBV29-1|TRBJ1-3|.|.
CSVEYSSGNTIYF
TGCAGCGTTGAATACAGCTCTGGAAACACCATATATTTT
>TRBV27|TRBJ1-4|.|.
CASSLSQGTEGKLFF
TGTGCCAGCAGTTTATCCCAGGGGACGGAAGGAAAACTGTTTTTT
>TRBV7-3|TRBJ1-1|TRBD1|once
CASSPGTGLNTEAFF
TGTGCCAGCAGCCCGGGGACAGGGTTGAACACTGAAGCTTTCTTT
>TRBV5-1|TRBJ2-1|TRBD2|.
CASSLGLAYNEQFF
TGCGCCAGCAGCCTGGGACTAGCCTACAATGAGCAGTTCTTC
>TRBV2|TRBJ2-1|.|.
CASSDPTSRGFNEQFF
TGTGCCAGCAGTGACCCGACTAGTAGAGGGTTCAATGAGCAGTTCTTC
>TRBV7-2|TRBJ2-7|.|.
CASSLRDFTYEQYF
TGTGCCAGCAGCCTCCGGGACTTCACCTACGAGCAGTACTTC
>TRBV2|TRBJ2-2|.|few
CASTRVTGELFF
TGTGCCAGCACCAGGGTCACCGGGGAGCTGTTTTTT